A selection of T cell receptor beta chains follows, all from one sample in a study of T cell repertoires in cytomegalovirus infection. Their cognate antigens are unknown. From the reads, TCRdb called clonotypes with MiXCR, one entry per CDR3 protein. The table lists roughly 800,000 distinct CDR3 sequences, about 29% of them singletons. This material consisted of cultured CD8+ T cells from PBMCs, taken from culture after CMV antigen stimulation. All receptors derive from a human donor in good health (CMV status not recorded). Some clones in this sample may be carry-over from other donors' samples. CDR3s include the opening cysteine and the closing phenylalanine or tryptophan. A D gene is named only where the DNA matches it firmly. Size values are once, few and many counts, or a class for expanded clones, and some rows have none.

NA	TRBV7-2	many	TRBJ1-2	CASSLVQGVNYGYTF	TGTGCCAGCAGCTTAGTACAGGGAGTTAACTATGGCTACACCTTC
NA	TRBV7-9	NA	TRBJ1-2	CASSSRQTKTFNYGYTF	TGTGCCAGCAGCTCCCGACAGACGAAAACATTTAACTATGGCTACACCTTC
NA	TRBV7-9	NA	TRBJ1-4	CASSLAMAGVMAKLFF	TGTGCCAGCAGCTTAGCTATGGCAGGGGTAATGGCAAAACTGTTTTTT
NA	TRBV7-4	NA	TRBJ2-2	CASSLEGYLLRAGELFF	TGTGCCAGCAGCTTAGAGGGATACCTCCTGAGGGCCGGGGAGCTGTTTTTT
NA	TRBV29-1	NA	TRBJ1-1	CSVEDPNSPEAFF	TGCAGCGTTGAAGACCCTAACTCACCTGAAGCTTTCTTT
TRBD2	TRBV11-2	few	TRBJ2-5	CASSFDLWLAGLETQYF	TGTGCCAGCAGCTTCGATCTGTGGCTAGCGGGGCTAGAGACCCAGTACTTC
TRBD2	TRBV19	NA	TRBJ2-1	CASSTHGAGGINEQVF	TGTGCCAGTAGTACCCACGGAGCGGGGGGGATCAATGAGCAGGTCTTC
TRBD2	TRBV7-9	few	TRBJ2-1	CASSGTSGGGNEQFF	TGTGCCAGCAGCGGGACTAGCGGGGGGGGAAATGAGCAGTTCTTC
NA	TRBV15	NA	TRBJ2-5	CATSRESLAYQETQYF	TGTGCCACCAGCAGAGAATCACTAGCTTACCAAGAGACCCAGTACTTC
NA	TRBV9	once	TRBJ1-5	CASSVNHRTVKNQPQHF	TGTGCCAGCAGCGTTAACCACAGGACAGTGAAAAATCAGCCCCAGCATTTT
TRBD1	TRBV28	NA	TRBJ1-6	CASSSPGQAPKSHDFSYNSPLHF	TGTGCCAGCAGTTCCCCCGGACAGGCCCCAAAAAGTCACGATTTCTCCTATAATTCACCCCTCCACTTT
TRBD2	TRBV15	NA	TRBJ2-7	CATSSSRLALSYEQNF	TGTGCCACCAGCAGTTCTAGACTAGCCCTGTCCTACGAGCAGAACTTC
NA	TRBV2	few	TRBJ1-2	CASSAGQGYYGYTF	TGTGCCAGCAGTGCCGGGCAGGGGTACTATGGCTACACCTTC
TRBD2	TRBV10-3	NA	TRBJ2-3	CASYSGLAGTLPTADTQYF	TGTGCCTCTTACTCGGGACTAGCGGGGACCCTTCCTACCGCAGATACGCAGTATTTT
NA	TRBV7-6	few	TRBJ2-2	CASSQIADPNTGELFF	TGTGCCAGCAGCCAGATAGCCGACCCGAACACCGGGGAGCTGTTTTTT
TRBD1	TRBV7-3	NA	TRBJ1-6	CVSSLMGQGSNSPLHF	TGTGTCAGCAGCTTAATGGGACAGGGAAGTAATTCACCCCTCCACTTT
TRBD1	TRBV12-3/TRBV12-4	few	TRBJ1-5	CASTTVRDRSNQPQHF	TGTGCCAGCACCACCGTAAGGGACAGGAGCAATCAGCCCCAGCATTTT
NA	TRBV7-9	few	TRBJ2-5	CASSHAGQETQYF	TGTGCCAGCAGCCACGCGGGACAAGAGACCCAGTACTTC
NA	TRBV6-6	NA	TRBJ2-5	CASSSQGRDQETQYF	TGTGCCAGCAGTTCGCAGGGGAGGGACCAAGAGACCCAGTACTTC
NA	TRBV7-9	NA	TRBJ1-2	CASSGDNYGYTF	TGTGCCAGCAGCGGAGATAACTATGGCTACACCTTC
NA	TRBV2	NA	TRBJ1-6	CASSESLSPGNSPLHF	TGTGCCAGCAGTGAATCGCTCAGTCCAGGGAATTCACCCCTCCACTTT
TRBD1	TRBV6-6	NA	TRBJ2-7	CASSYSGTGEYEQYF	TGTGCCAGCAGTTACTCCGGGACAGGGGAATACGAGCAGTACTTC
NA	TRBV19	few	TRBJ1-4	CATRRWEKLFF	TGTGCCACTCGGAGGTGGGAAAAACTGTTTTTT
TRBD1	TRBV9	NA	TRBJ1-5	CASSASGQGNQPQHF	TGTGCCAGCAGCGCATCGGGACAGGGGAATCAGCCCCAGCATTTT
TRBD1	TRBV6-5	few	TRBJ2-2	CASSWTGGSGELFF	TGTGCCAGCAGTTGGACAGGGGGCTCCGGGGAGCTGTTTTTT
NA	TRBV6-2/TRBV6-3	NA	TRBJ1-2	CASTPGNYGYTF	TGTGCCAGCACCCCGGGGAACTATGGCTACACCTTC
NA	TRBV29-1	NA	TRBJ1-2	CSVDRDGGYTF	TGCAGCGTTGATAGGGATGGAGGCTACACCTTC
TRBD2	TRBV6-2/TRBV6-3	NA	TRBJ2-5	CASSYSTSGSYQETQYF	TGTGCCAGCAGTTACTCGACTAGCGGGTCGTACCAAGAGACCCAGTACTTC
NA	TRBV27	NA	TRBJ1-1	CASSFGYRTEAFF	TGTGCCAGCAGTTTTGGTTACAGGACTGAAGCTTTCTTT
TRBD1	TRBV9	once	TRBJ1-1	CASSYGTVMNTEAFF	TGTGCCAGCAGTTACGGGACAGTTATGAACACTGAAGCTTTCTTT
NA	TRBV6-6	NA	TRBJ1-2	CASSYPRDRGANYGYTF	TGTGCCAGCAGTTACCCCCGGGACCGGGGAGCTAACTATGGCTACACCTTC
NA	TRBV7-2	many	TRBJ2-3	CASSYRGTTDDTQYF	TGTGCCAGCAGCTACCGAGGGACCACGGACGATACGCAGTATTTT
NA	TRBV19	NA	TRBJ2-3	CASSIEPDTQYF	TGTGCCAGTAGTATAGAGCCAGATACGCAGTATTTT
TRBD1	TRBV4-1	few	TRBJ1-2	CASSPHKDRGDYGYTF	TGCGCCAGCAGCCCCCATAAGGACAGGGGGGACTATGGCTACACCTTC